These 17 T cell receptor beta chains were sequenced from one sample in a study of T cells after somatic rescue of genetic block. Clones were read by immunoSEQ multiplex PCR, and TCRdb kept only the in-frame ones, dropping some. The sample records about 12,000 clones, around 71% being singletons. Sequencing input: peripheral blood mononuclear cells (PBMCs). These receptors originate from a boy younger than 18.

The CDR3 is CASSETGGDLRGYTF. The CDR3 bases are TGTGCCAGCAGTGAAACAGGGGGCGACTTACGTGGCTACACCTTC. The chain carries TRBV2 and TRBJ1-2; TRBD1 matches 9 bases. The CDR3 has 15 residues. Germline V gene sequence: CDR1 SNHLY, CDR2 FYNNEI. Germline trimming cut 2 bases from V and 7 bases from J; bases unmatched to any gene: 8.

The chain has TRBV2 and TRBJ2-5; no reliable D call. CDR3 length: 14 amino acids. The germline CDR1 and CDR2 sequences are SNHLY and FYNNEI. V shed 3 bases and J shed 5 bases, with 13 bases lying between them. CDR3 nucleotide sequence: TGTGCCAGCAGTGAGACCCTAGTGAGGGAGACCCAGTACTTC. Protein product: CASSETLVRETQYF. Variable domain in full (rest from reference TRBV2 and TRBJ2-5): EPEVTQTPSHQVTQMGQEVILRCVPISNHLYFYWYRQILGQKVEFLVSFYNNEISEKSEIFDDQFSVERPDGSNFTLKIRSTKLEDSAMYFCASSETLVRETQYFGPGTRLLVL.

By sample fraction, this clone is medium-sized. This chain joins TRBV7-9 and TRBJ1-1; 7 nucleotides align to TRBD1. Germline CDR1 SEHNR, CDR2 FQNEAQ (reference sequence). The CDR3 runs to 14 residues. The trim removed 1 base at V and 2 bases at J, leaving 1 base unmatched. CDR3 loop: CASSLGDSNTEAFF. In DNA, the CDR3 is TGTGCCAGCAGCTTAGGGGACAGCAACACTGAAGCTTTCTTT.

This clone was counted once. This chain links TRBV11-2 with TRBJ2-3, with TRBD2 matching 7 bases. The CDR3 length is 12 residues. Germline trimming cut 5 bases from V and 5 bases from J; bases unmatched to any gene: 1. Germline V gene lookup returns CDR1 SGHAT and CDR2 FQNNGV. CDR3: CASSGRGDTQYF. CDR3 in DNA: TGTGCCAGCAGCGGGAGGGGAGATACGCAGTATTTT.

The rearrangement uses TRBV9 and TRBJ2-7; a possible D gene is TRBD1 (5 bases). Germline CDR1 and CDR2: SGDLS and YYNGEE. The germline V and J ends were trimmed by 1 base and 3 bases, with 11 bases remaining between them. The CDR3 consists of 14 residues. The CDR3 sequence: CASSVSGHNYEQYF. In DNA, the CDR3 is TGTGCCAGCAGCGTATCAGGACATAACTACGAGCAGTACTTC.

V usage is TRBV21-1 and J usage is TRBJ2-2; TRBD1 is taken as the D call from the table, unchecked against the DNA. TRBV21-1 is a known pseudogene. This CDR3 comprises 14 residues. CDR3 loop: CASPGTANTGELFF. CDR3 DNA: TGTGCCAGCCCCGGGACAGCGAACACCGGGGAGCTGTTTTTT.

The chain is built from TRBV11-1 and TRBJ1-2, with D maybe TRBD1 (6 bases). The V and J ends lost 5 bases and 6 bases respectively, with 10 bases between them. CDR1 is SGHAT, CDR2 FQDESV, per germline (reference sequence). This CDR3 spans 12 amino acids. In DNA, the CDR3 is TGTGCCAGCAGCCCGACAGGAGATGGCTACACCTTC. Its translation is CASSPTGDGYTF.

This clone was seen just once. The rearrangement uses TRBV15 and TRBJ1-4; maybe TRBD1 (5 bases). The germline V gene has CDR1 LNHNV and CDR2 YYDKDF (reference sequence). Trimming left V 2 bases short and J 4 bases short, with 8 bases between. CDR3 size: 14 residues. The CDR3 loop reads CATSRQGRNEKLFF. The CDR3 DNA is TGTGCCACCAGCAGACAGGGCCGTAATGAAAAACTGTTTTTT.

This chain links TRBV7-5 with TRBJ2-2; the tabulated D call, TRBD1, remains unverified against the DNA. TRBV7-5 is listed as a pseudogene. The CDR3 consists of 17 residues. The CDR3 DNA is TGTGCCACCCCGGGACAGGGGGCCCTTGGGGACACCGGGGAGCTGTTTTTT. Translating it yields CATPGQGALGDTGELFF.

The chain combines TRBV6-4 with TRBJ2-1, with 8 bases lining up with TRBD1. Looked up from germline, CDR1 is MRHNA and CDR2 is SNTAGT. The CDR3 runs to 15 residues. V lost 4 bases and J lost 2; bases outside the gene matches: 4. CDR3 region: CASSVARGPYNEQFF. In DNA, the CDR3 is TGTGCCAGCAGTGTAGCCAGGGGGCCCTACAATGAGCAGTTCTTC.

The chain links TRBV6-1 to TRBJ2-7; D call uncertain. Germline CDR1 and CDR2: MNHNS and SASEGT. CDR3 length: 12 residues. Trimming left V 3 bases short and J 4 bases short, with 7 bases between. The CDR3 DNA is TGTGCCAGCAGTGACTTAGGGTACGAGCAGTACTTC. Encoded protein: CASSDLGYEQYF.

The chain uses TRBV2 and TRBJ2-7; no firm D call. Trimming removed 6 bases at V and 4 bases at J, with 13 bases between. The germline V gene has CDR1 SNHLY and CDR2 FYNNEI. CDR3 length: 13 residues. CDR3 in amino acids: CASRSWVVYEQYF. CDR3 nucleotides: TGTGCCAGCAGGAGTTGGGTAGTTTACGAGCAGTACTTC.

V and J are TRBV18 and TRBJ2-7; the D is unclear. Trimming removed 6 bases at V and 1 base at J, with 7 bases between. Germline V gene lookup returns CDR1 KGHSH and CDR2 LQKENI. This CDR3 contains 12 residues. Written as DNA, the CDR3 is TGTGCCAGCTCCGCGGAGTCCTACGAGCAGTACTTC. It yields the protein CASSAESYEQYF.

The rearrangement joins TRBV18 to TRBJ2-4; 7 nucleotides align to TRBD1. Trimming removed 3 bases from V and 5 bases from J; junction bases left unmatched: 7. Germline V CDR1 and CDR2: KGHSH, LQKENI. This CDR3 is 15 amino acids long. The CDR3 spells CASSPSPTGQNIQYF. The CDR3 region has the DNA TGTGCCAGCTCACCTTCCCCGACAGGGCAAAACATTCAGTACTTC.

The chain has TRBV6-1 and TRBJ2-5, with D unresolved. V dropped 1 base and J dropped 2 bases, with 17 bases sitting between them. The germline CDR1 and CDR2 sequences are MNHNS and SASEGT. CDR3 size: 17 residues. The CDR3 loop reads CASSEDPFWPNQETQYF. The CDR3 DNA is TGTGCCAGCAGTGAAGACCCCTTTTGGCCTAATCAAGAGACCCAGTACTTC.

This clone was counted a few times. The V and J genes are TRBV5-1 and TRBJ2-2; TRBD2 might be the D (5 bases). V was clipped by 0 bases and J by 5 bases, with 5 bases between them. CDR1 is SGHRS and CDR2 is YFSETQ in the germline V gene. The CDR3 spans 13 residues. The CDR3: CASSLGRTGELFF. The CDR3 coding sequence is TGCGCCAGCAGCTTGGGGAGGACCGGGGAGCTGTTTTTT.

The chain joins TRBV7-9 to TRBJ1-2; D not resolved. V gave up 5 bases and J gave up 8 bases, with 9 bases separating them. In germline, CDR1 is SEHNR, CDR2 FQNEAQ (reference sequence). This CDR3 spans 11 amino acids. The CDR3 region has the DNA TGTGCCAGCAGCCCCGGGCCCGGCTACACCTTC. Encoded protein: CASSPGPGYTF.